Presented here are 5 T cell receptor beta chains from one specimen sequenced in a study of T cell changes during pregnancy in multiple sclerosis. Data came from immunoSEQ multiplex PCR; TCRdb stores just in-frame clones and leaves some out. This sample has under 30,000 clones, with around nine tenths found just once. The material was CD4+ T cells from peripheral blood mononuclear cells, obtained in the first trimester of pregnancy. Receptors originate from a female donor in good health, enrolled as a control in a pregnancy study.

The chain carries TRBV12-5 and TRBJ1-3, with D perhaps TRBD1 (6 bases). V shed 1 base and J shed 4 bases, with 14 bases lying between them. The V gene's germline CDR1 is LGHNT and CDR2 FRNRAP. This CDR3 is built from 16 residues. The CDR3 protein is CASGLDTGWAGNTIYF. CDR3 coding DNA: TGTGCTAGTGGTTTGGATACAGGGTGGGCAGGAAACACCATATATTTT.

The rearrangement uses TRBV6-1 and TRBJ1-4; D is possibly TRBD1 (5 bases). Trimming stripped 6 bases from V and 5 bases from J, with 10 bases between. The CDR3 length is 13 residues. CDR1 MNHNS and CDR2 SASEGT come from the germline V gene. The CDR3 is CASRQEKNEKLFF. The CDR3 nucleotides read TGTGCCAGCAGACAGGAGAAAAATGAAAAACTGTTTTTT.

J is TRBJ2-2 and V is TRBV27, with D perhaps TRBD2 (5 bases). The germline gives CDR1 MNHEY, CDR2 SMNVEV (reference sequence). This CDR3 comprises 14 residues. V was trimmed by 5 bases and J by 5 bases, leaving 12 bases between them. The CDR3 region is CASSPPGLTGELFF. The CDR3 bases are TGTGCCAGCAGTCCCCCGGGATTGACCGGGGAGCTGTTTTTT.

The chain joins TRBV6-5 to TRBJ1-2; D is possibly TRBD1 (5 bases). The CDR3 is made up of 13 amino acids. V lost 5 bases and J 4 bases, leaving 11 bases between the germline ends. CDR1 is MNHEY and CDR2 is SVGAGI in the germline V gene. The CDR3 nucleotides are TGTGCCAGCAGTCCGGACACAGCCTATGGCTACACCTTC. Its protein is CASSPDTAYGYTF.

Here the CDR3 reads CASRGHTGGGGNSPLHF. CDR3 DNA sequence: TGTGCCAGCAGGGGCCACACGGGAGGGGGTGGGAATTCACCCCTCCACTTT. This sequence joins TRBV25-1 and TRBJ1-6, with a possible D match to TRBD1 (6 bases). V shed 6 bases and J shed 7 bases, with 22 bases lying between them. Germline V lookup: CDR1 MGHDK, CDR2 SYGVNS. CDR3 size: 17 residues.